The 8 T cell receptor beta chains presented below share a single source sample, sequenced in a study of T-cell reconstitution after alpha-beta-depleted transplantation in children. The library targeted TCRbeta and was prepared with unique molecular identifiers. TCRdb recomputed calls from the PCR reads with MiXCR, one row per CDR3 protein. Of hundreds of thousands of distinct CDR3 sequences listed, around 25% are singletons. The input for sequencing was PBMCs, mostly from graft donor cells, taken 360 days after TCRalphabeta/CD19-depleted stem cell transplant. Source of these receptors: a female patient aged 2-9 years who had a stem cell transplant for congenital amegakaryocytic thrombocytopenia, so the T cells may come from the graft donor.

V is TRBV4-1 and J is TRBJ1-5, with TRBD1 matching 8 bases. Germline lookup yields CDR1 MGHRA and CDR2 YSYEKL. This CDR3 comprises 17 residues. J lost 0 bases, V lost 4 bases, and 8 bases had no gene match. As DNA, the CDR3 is TGCGCCAGCAGCCCGGGACAGGCCCCCCTTAGCAATCAGCCCCAGCATTTT. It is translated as CASSPGQAPLSNQPQHF.

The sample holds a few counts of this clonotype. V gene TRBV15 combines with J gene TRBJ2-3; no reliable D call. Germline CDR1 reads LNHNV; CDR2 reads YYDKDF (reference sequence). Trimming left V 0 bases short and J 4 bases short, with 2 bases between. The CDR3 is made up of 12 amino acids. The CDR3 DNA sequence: TGTGCCACCAGCAGAGAGGCAGATACGCAGTATTTT. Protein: CATSREADTQYF.

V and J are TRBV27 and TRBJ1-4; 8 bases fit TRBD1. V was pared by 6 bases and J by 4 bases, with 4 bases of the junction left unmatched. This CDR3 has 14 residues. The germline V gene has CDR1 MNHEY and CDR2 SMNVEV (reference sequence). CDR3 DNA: TGTGCCAGCAGCCGGGACAGGAGTAATGAAAAACTGTTTTTT. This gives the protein CASSRDRSNEKLFF.

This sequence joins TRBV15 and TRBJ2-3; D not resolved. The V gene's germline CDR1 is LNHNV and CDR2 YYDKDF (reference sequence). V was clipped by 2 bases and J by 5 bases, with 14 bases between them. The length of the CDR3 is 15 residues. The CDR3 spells CATSRHQVFRDTQYF. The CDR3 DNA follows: TGTGCCACCAGCAGACATCAGGTTTTTAGAGATACGCAGTATTTT.

CDR3 amino acids: CASSPRLETQYF. The CDR3 region has the DNA TGTGCCAGCTCACCACGGCTAGAGACCCAGTACTTC. V gene TRBV18 combines with J gene TRBJ2-5; no firm D call. The CDR3 runs 12 residues. Germline CDR1 reads KGHSH; CDR2 reads LQKENI. V lost 1 base to trimming and J lost 4 bases, with 4 bases between them. Full variable domain (outside the CDR3, taken from reference TRBV18 and TRBJ2-5): NAGVMQNPRHLVRRRGQEARLRCSPMKGHSHVYWYRQLPEEGLKFMVYLQKENIIDESGMPKERFSAEFPKEGPSILRIQQVVRGDSAAYFCASSPRLETQYFGPGTRLLVL.

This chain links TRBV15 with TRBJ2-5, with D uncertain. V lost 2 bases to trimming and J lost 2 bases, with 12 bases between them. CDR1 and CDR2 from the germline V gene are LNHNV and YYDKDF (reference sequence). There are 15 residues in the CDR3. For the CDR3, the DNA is TGTGCCACCAGCAGATTTAAGGAAATGCAAGAGACCCAGTACTTC. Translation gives CATSRFKEMQETQYF.

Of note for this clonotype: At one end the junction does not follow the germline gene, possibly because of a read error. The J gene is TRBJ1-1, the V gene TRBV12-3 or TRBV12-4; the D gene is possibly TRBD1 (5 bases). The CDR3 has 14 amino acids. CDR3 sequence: CACSFGHSNTEAFF. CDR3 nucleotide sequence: TGTGCCTGCAGTTTCGGACACTCGAACACTGAAGCTTTCTTT.

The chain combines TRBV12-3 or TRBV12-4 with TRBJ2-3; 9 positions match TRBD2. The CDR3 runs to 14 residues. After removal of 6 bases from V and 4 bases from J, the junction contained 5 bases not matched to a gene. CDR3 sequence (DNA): TGTGCCAGCAGGACCGGGACTAGCCCAGATACGCAGTATTTT. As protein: CASRTGTSPDTQYF.